This T cell receptor beta chain comes out of a study of blood T cell repertoires in COVID-19. This clone was seen only once. Per the authors' pipeline: Amplification of reference gene primers was used by the study to estimate nucleated cell counts. Assay used: immunoSEQ multiplex PCR; TCRdb lists only in-frame clones, some missing. The V and J calls and clone size come from that table; D and trimming were worked out from the DNA. The profile shows more than 90,000 clones, roughly 85% of them singletons. The CDR3 runs 16 residues. V trimming: 4 bases; J trimming: 5 bases; junction bases outside the gene matches: 8. CDR1 and CDR2 from the germline V gene are LGHNA and YNFKEQ.

The rearrangement links TRBV4-2 to TRBJ2-3; TRBD2 agrees at 11 bases. Sequencing was done on a sample of peripheral blood. The receptor was derived from a man aged 80 or over with acute or convalescent COVID-19. CDR3 amino acids: CASSRTLAGVGDTQYF. The CDR3 bases are TGTGCCAGCAGCCGGACACTAGCGGGAGTTGGAGATACGCAGTATTTT.